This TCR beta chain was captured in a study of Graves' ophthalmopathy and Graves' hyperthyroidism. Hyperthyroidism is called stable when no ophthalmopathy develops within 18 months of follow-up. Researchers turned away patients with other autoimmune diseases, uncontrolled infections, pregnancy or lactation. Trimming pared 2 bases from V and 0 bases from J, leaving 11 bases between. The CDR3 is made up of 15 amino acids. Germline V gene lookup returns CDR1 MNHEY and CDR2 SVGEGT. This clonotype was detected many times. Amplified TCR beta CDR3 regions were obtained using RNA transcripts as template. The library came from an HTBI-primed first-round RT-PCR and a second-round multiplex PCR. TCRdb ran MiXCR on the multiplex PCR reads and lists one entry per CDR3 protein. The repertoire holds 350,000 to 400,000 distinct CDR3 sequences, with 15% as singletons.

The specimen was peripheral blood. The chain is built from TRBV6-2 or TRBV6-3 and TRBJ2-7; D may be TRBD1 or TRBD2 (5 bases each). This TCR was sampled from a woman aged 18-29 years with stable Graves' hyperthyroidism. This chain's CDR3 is CASSYRRGASYEQYF. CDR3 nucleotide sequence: TGTGCCAGCAGTTACCGCCGGGGCGCCTCCTACGAGCAGTACTTC.